This TCR beta chain was sequenced for a study of T cell responses to AZD1222 COVID-19 vaccine. Study details: Second-dose timings of about 4 or about 12 weeks were pooled.

Per the germline V gene, CDR1 is SNHLY and CDR2 is FYNNEI. V lost 1 base and J 8 bases, leaving 8 bases between the germline ends. The CDR3 runs 12 residues. A word on this clone: Its antigen is not identified.

The study's findings and limits: The reported proportion of spike-specific TCRs targeting unmutated variant regions was nearly half. Donors in the cohort were predominantly white British and more often female, and clonal diversity was possibly underestimated.

The method was immunoSEQ multiplex PCR; TCRdb's version includes in-frame clones alone and lacks a portion of them. The sample carries 66,000 or so clones, roughly nine tenths recorded once. This chain connects TRBV2 to TRBJ1-2; D ambiguous. The material was peripheral blood, obtained on day 0 of AZD1222 vaccination. This TCR derives from an adult in good health. The CDR3 region has the DNA TGTGCCAGCAGTGAAGGTCCTGGGGGCTACACCTTC. It is translated as CASSEGPGGYTF.